Listed below are T cell receptor beta chains from one sample, sequenced in a study of T cells in Graves' hyperthyroidism and ophthalmopathy. Via MiXCR, TCRdb re-called the multiplex PCR reads, giving one row per CDR3 protein. The sample contains about 360,000 distinct CDR3 sequences, about a fifth of which appear only once. Material: blood. Receptors originate from a young woman with Graves' hyperthyroidism. Each CDR3 is given with its conserved first and last residue. The order of the fields is clone size, J gene, V gene, D gene, CDR3 protein, CDR3 DNA. The D gene is left open where the match is weak. A clone size is listed for some rows: how often the clone was seen (once, few, many), or a class if it is expanded.

many TRBJ2-2 TRBV27 . CASSLVSSNTGELFF TGTGCCAGCAGTTTAGTGAGCAGCAACACCGGGGAGCTGTTTTTT
many TRBJ2-5 TRBV7-7 TRBD1 CASSRTGGGETQYF TGTGCTAGCAGCCGTACAGGGGGCGGAGAGACCCAGTACTTC
. TRBJ2-7 TRBV27 . CASSPWDRHYEQYF TGTGCCAGCAGTCCCTGGGACCGTCACTACGAGCAGTACTTC
many TRBJ1-1 TRBV5-1 . CASSRTGLRTTEAFF TGCGCCAGCAGCAGAACAGGGCTCCGGACCACTGAAGCTTTCTTT
many TRBJ1-2 TRBV11-2 . CASSMVGGPRYGYTF TGTGCCAGCAGCATGGTGGGGGGGCCTCGCTATGGCTACACCTTC
many TRBJ2-6 TRBV7-8 . CASRPRSGANVLTF TGTGCCAGCAGACCTCGCTCTGGGGCCAACGTCCTGACTTTC
. TRBJ2-7 TRBV3-1 . CASSAARPSYEQYF TGTGCCAGCAGTGCAGCGCGCCCTTCCTACGAGCAGTACTTC
many TRBJ1-1 TRBV28 . CASSPLTWTNTEAFF TGTGCCAGCAGTCCTCTAACTTGGACGAACACTGAAGCTTTCTTT
many TRBJ2-3 TRBV6-6 . CASSPEGGAADTQYF TGTGCCAGCAGTCCTGAAGGGGGTGCGGCAGATACGCAGTATTTT
few TRBJ2-7 TRBV4-1 TRBD1 CASSARQGGTSEQYF TGCGCCAGCAGCGCCAGACAGGGTGGAACAAGCGAGCAGTACTTC
many TRBJ1-3 TRBV12-3/TRBV12-4 . CASSFWAGESGNTIYF TGTGCCAGCAGTTTTTGGGCAGGGGAGTCTGGAAACACCATATATTTT
. TRBJ2-7 TRBV7-9 . CASSLSGEIRFYEQYF TGTGCCAGCAGCTTAAGTGGTGAAATCCGGTTCTACGAGCAGTACTTC
many TRBJ2-2 TRBV27 . CASRTQGSTGELFF TGTGCCAGCCGAACTCAGGGGAGCACCGGGGAGCTGTTTTTT
. TRBJ2-6 TRBV29-1 TRBD1 CSVARDRGFGGSGANVLTF TGCAGCGTAGCCCGGGACAGGGGATTCGGGGGCTCTGGGGCCAACGTCCTGACTTTC
once TRBJ1-2 TRBV6-1 . CASSGGSKTNYGYTF TGTGCCAGCAGTGGTGGGTCAAAAACTAACTATGGCTACACCTTC
. TRBJ1-5 TRBV29-1 . CSVASGDSNQPQHF TGCAGCGTTGCGTCTGGGGACAGCAATCAGCCCCAGCATTTT
many TRBJ1-1 TRBV24-1 . CATEDRLNTEAFF TGTGCCACGGAAGACAGGTTGAACACTGAAGCTTTCTTT
. TRBJ2-5 TRBV12-3/TRBV12-4 . CASSLGGAGETQYF TGTGCCAGCAGTTTAGGTGGGGCGGGGGAGACCCAGTACTTC
. TRBJ1-2 TRBV20-1 . CKKTANIRRGRLKNYGYTF TGCAAGAAGACCGCGAACATACGCCGGGGGAGACTAAAAAACTATGGCTACACCTTC
many TRBJ2-7 TRBV6-1 . CASNNLIGTWDYEQYF TGTGCCAGCAACAACCTGATCGGGACTTGGGATTACGAGCAGTACTTC
many TRBJ1-3 TRBV7-8 . CASSLDDHSGNTIYF TGTGCCAGCAGCTTAGACGACCACTCTGGAAACACCATATATTTT
few TRBJ2-7 TRBV6-5 . CASSYQPRTLYEQYF TGTGCCAGCAGTTACCAGCCTCGGACACTTTACGAGCAGTACTTC
many TRBJ2-5 TRBV28 . CASTSPRGRETQYF TGTGCCAGCACCTCCCCCCGGGGGCGGGAGACCCAGTACTTC
many TRBJ1-5 TRBV6-2/TRBV6-3 . CASSSGQPQHF TGTGCCAGCAGTTCAGGGCAGCCCCAGCATTTT
many TRBJ1-2 TRBV7-9 . CASSAGRVGQAGYTF TGTGCCAGCAGCGCTGGGCGAGTGGGGCAGGCTGGCTACACCTTC
. TRBJ2-7 TRBV6-5 . CASSYPGVAVDDQYF TGTGCCAGCAGTTATCCCGGGGTGGCAGTCGACGATCAGTACTTC
many TRBJ2-7 TRBV6-1 . CASSGQEGEQYF TGTGCCAGCAGTGGACAGGAGGGAGAGCAGTACTTC
. TRBJ1-6 TRBV3-1 . CASSRTLDNSPLHF TGTGCCAGCAGCCGAACACTGGATAATTCACCCCTCCACTTT
many TRBJ1-2 TRBV27 TRBD1 CASSPDRGIYGYTF TGTGCCAGCAGTCCGGACAGGGGGATCTATGGCTACACCTTC
. TRBJ1-5 TRBV27 . CASSSGVNQPQHF TGTGCCAGCAGTTCAGGGGTTAATCAGCCCCAGCATTTT
many TRBJ1-1 TRBV28 . CASRSPGHWHRYTEAFF TGTGCCAGCAGGTCACCGGGACATTGGCACAGGTACACTGAAGCTTTCTTT
many TRBJ1-1 TRBV2 . CASSWDSKRTEAFF TGTGCCAGCAGTTGGGACTCTAAGAGGACTGAAGCTTTCTTT
. TRBJ2-5 TRBV6-2/TRBV6-3 . CASSYGTETQYF TGTGCCAGCAGTTACGGGACGGAGACCCAGTACTTC
many TRBJ1-1 TRBV2 TRBD1 CATRDSAGNTEAFF TGTGCCACCCGGGACAGTGCAGGGAACACTGAAGCTTTCTTT
many TRBJ1-1 TRBV6-1 TRBD1 CASSEGQLQAFF TGTGCCAGCAGTGAGGGACAGCTCCAAGCTTTCTTT
many TRBJ1-1 TRBV10-1 . CASSESVGRRGAFF TGCGCCAGCAGTGAGTCTGTCGGTCGCCGGGGAGCTTTCTTT
many TRBJ2-4 TRBV27 . CASSRINPGQNIQYF TGTGCCAGCAGTCGTATAAACCCCGGGCAAAACATTCAGTACTTC
many TRBJ2-7 TRBV4-1 TRBD2 CASSRRGGLSYEQYF TGCGCCAGCAGTCGTCGGGGGGGGCTCTCCTACGAGCAGTACTTC
many TRBJ1-6 TRBV12-3/TRBV12-4 . CASSPLTGTYNSPLHF TGTGCCAGCAGTCCTCTGACCGGGACTTATAATTCACCCCTCCACTTT
. TRBJ2-5 TRBV7-2 . CASSLLGSGQETQYF TGTGCCAGCAGCTTACTGGGGTCGGGCCAAGAGACCCAGTACTTC
many TRBJ2-5 TRBV7-2 . CASSPKRDPQETQYF TGTGCCAGCAGCCCCAAGCGCGACCCACAAGAGACCCAGTACTTC
many TRBJ2-7 TRBV27 . CASRKYEQYF TGTGCCAGCAGAAAGTACGAGCAGTACTTC
many TRBJ2-6 TRBV27 TRBD2 CASSLGGALPGVLTF TGTGCCAGCAGTTTGGGAGGGGCACTCCCTGGCGTCCTGACTTTC
many TRBJ1-2 TRBV6-2/TRBV6-3 . CASSYRLGGAYGYTF TGTGCCAGCAGTTACCGTTTGGGGGGAGCCTATGGCTACACCTTC
few TRBJ2-5 TRBV7-6 TRBD2 CASSTSGGYQETQYF TGTGCCAGCAGCACCAGCGGGGGGTACCAAGAGACCCAGTACTTC
many TRBJ1-1 TRBV29-1 . CSVEDRRIAFF TGCAGCGTTGAAGACCGGCGTATAGCTTTCTTT